This T cell receptor (beta chain) was documented in a study of blood T cell repertoires in COVID-19 (dated by TCRdb to the early 2020s). In terms of the full investigation: The collaborator samples originated in the United States, Italy and Spain and spanned the acute and convalescent phases of COVID-19. Deeply sampled blood TCRbeta repertoires from subjects exposed to, actively infected with, or recovered from COVID-19 were included in the dataset. The material from the prospective study consisted of cDNA or gDNA derived from T cells, B-cell-depleted T cells, or PBMCs. A freely available public database, intended as a resource for researchers studying the immune response to SARS-CoV-2, is where the repertoires were released. Where HLA class I and class II types were available, the types were taken from metadata supplied by the sample provider, not from assay-based typing. The sample metadata nearly always contained a de-identified subject ID, COVID-19 status, age in years and sex. The samples were drawn from the first 160 participants of the ongoing ImmuneRACE study and from 950 to 1,500 subjects provided by 6 global collaborators.

TCRbeta CDR3 regions were amplified from genomic DNA by means of the immunoSEQ Assay, a bias-controlled multiplex PCR. As for how the authors treated the data: Within the assay, amplification of reference gene primers was used to estimate how many nucleated cells each sample contained. Sequence reads were collapsed and filtered to measure the absolute abundance of every unique TCRbeta CDR3 rearrangement. For each sample, productive Simpson clonality was calculated by taking the square root of Simpson's diversity index across productive rearrangements. Imported from immuneACCESS, the table was reduced by TCRdb to in-frame sequences with V and J called. These copies leave out some clones; in studies compared against another copy, an unresolved V gene accounts for under half, and the cause of the remainder is not known. The V and J calls and the clone size are those of that table, but D and trimming were determined from the DNA. This sample holds 45,000 to 60,000 clones; 60% to 80% were observed only once. The ten largest clones add up to about 5.8% of the sample.

As to this clone: The antigen it binds to is not known. No quality values exist for individual bases; no much larger clone is one base distant.

V and J lose 0 bases and 0 bases, and a span of 20 bases separates them. Inclusive of the bounding cysteine and phenylalanine, the CDR3 is 19 residues long. Only the CDR3 part of the read is kept: 57 bases, read in frame from the first base. The germline V gene specifies MGHRA as CDR1 and YSYEKL as CDR2. Enrolling through a virtual design, the prospective study's participants ranged in age from roughly 18 to 100 years and lived across roughly 23 United States geographic areas. In the prospective study, participants were assigned to cohorts based on the clinical history participants reported in a screening survey and a study questionnaire. Mobile phlebotomists in the prospective study collected whole blood, serum and a nasopharyngeal or oropharyngeal swab from every participant. Prospective study participants could optionally give additional blood draws and questionnaires over a roughly two-month period. Prospective study blood samples were shipped either frozen or at room temperature before DNA extraction.

What the study reported, not specific to this receptor: The amount of clinical and demographic metadata varied by source and participant and was provided uncurated.

Material: PBMCs or T cells enriched from blood (not recorded which). The sequence is built from TRBV4-1 and TRBJ1-1, with a tentative D gene TRBD1 over 6 matching bases. This receptor was taken from a woman aged 45-65 years with acute COVID-19. CDR3 loop: CASSQDGGAPGRVNTEAFF. The DNA sequence is as follows: TGCGCCAGCAGCCAAGATGGGGGGGCCCCAGGGAGGGTGAACACTGAAGCTTTCTTT.